This T cell receptor beta chain was recorded in a study of cytomegalovirus exposure and HLA in healthy donors. Study-level findings and limits: A later analysis showed TCR association rates differing by HLA locus, peaking at DRB1 and lowest at HLA-C.

To note about this clone: Its antigen is currently unknown.

PCR primers comprised 60 Vbeta and 13 Jbeta primers. Authors' analysis steps: An analysis performed later counted roughly 79 million unique TCR beta chains (approximately 12 million of them shared). Profiling relied on immunoSEQ multiplex PCR, and the TCRdb table lists in-frame clones only, not all of them. V, J and clone size are those of that table, while D and trimming were read from the DNA. Among more than 90,000 clones listed, about 85% were seen once. The CDR3 runs to 16 residues. The J segment lost 8 bases and the V segment lost 0 bases, leaving 10 bases of the junction unmatched. Germline V CDR1 and CDR2: SGHRS, YFSETQ.

The TCR was taken from a man aged 30-40 years in good health and CMV-seronegative. The sample taken for sequencing was PBMCs. The chain combines TRBV5-1 with TRBJ2-1; TRBD2 matches at 8 bases. For the CDR3, the DNA is TGCGCCAGCAGCTTGGCTTCGGGACTAGGGGGGTATGAGCAGTTCTTC. Amino acid sequence: CASSLASGLGGYEQFF. Drawing the rest from reference TRBV5-1 and TRBJ2-1, the complete variable domain is KAGVTQTPRYLIKTRGQQVTLSCSPISGHRSVSWYQQTPGQGLQFLFEYFSETQRNKGNFPGRFSGRQFSNSRSEMNVSTLELGDSALYLCASSLASGLGGYEQFFGPGTRLTVL.